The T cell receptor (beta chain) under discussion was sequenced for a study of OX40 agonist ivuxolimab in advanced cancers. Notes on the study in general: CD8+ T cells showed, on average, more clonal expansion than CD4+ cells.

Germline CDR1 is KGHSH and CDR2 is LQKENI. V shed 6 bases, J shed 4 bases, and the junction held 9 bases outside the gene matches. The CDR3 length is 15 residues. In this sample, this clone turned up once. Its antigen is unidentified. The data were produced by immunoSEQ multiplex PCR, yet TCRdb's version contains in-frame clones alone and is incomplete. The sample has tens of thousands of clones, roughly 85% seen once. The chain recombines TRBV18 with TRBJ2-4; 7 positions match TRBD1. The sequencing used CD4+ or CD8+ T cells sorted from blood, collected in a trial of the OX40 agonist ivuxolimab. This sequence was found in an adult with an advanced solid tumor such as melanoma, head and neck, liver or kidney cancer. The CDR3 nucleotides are TGTGCCAGCTCCCCTCCGGGACAGCTGAAAAACATTCAGTACTTC. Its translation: CASSPPGQLKNIQYF.